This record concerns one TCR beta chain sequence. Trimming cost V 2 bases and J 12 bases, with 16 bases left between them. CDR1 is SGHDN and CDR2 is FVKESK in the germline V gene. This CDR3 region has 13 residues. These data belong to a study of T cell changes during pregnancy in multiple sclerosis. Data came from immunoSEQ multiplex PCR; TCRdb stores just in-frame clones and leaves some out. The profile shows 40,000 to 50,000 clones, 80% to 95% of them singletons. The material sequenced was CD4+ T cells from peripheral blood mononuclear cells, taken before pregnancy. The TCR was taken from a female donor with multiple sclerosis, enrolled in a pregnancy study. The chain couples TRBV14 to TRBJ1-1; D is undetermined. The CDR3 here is CASSQSAGYRPFF. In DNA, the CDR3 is TGTGCCAGCAGCCAATCAGCAGGTTACCGGCCTTTCTTT.